The 11 T cell receptor beta chains given below trace back to one sample, sequenced in a study of monozygotic twins with inflammatory bowel disease. TCRdb derives one entry per CDR3 protein from the 5' RACE reads, leaving out DNA. The sample table includes a few hundred thousand distinct CDR3 sequences. Source material: blood. All receptors derive from a human donor with ulcerative colitis or Crohn's disease, or a healthy co-twin of an affected twin (not recorded which).

The gene calls are TRBV27 and TRBJ2-1; the TRBD1 assignment by TCRdb is unverifiable without DNA. There are 14 residues in the CDR3. Looked up from germline, CDR1 is MNHEY and CDR2 is SMNVEV (reference sequence). CDR3 sequence reads: CASSFIQVINEQFF.

This chain connects TRBV6-5 to TRBJ2-3. Germline loops: CDR1 MNHEY, CDR2 SVGAGI. This CDR3 is 15 amino acids long. The CDR3 here is CASSLADLSTDTQYF.

The chain links TRBV25-1 to TRBJ2-1. CDR3 length: 15 residues. Germline CDR1 and CDR2: MGHDK and SYGVNS. This CDR3 reads CASSNQEKPYDEQFF.

The rearrangement links TRBV7-9 to TRBJ1-4; there is no DNA to check the TCRdb D call of TRBD1. Germline-derived CDR1 and CDR2 are SEHNR and FQNEAQ (reference sequence). There are 16 residues in the CDR3. CDR3 in amino acids: CASSNRDRDRNEKLFF.

The gene calls are TRBV12-3 or TRBV12-4 and TRBJ2-7; TCRdb gives TRBD1 as the D gene, but with no DNA this cannot be confirmed. The CDR3 has 14 amino acids. The CDR3 is CASSLSTGSYEQYF.

The V gene is TRBV9, the J gene TRBJ2-7; TCRdb proposes TRBD1, but this gene call is untestable without DNA. In germline, CDR1 is SGDLS, CDR2 YYNGEE. CDR3 length equals 15 residues. The CDR3: CASSVSGQGRYEQYF.

The V and J genes are TRBV12-3 or TRBV12-4 and TRBJ2-7. The CDR3 has 11 residues. The CDR3 sequence is CASSLMAFQYF.

This chain uses TRBV4-3 with TRBJ2-3; checking the TCRdb D call of TRBD2 is not possible without DNA. CDR3 length equals 13 residues. CDR1 and CDR2 (germline): LGHNA, YSLEER. CDR3 sequence reads: CASSQGVGTRPVF.

The gene calls are TRBV4-3 and TRBJ2-7. Germline CDR1 is LGHNA and CDR2 is YSLEER. The CDR3 length is 15 residues. This chain's CDR3 is CASSQAQGVPYEQYF.

CDR3 sequence reads: CASSSSQLAQSGELFF. The rearrangement links TRBV5-1 to TRBJ2-2; TCRdb indicates TRBD2, and absent DNA this call remains unverified. The germline gives CDR1 SGHRS, CDR2 YFSETQ. This CDR3 comprises 16 residues.

The V call is TRBV6-5, the J call TRBJ2-3; the TRBD2 assignment by TCRdb is unverifiable without DNA. Germline-derived CDR1 and CDR2 are MNHEY and SVGAGI. The CDR3 is made up of 16 amino acids. Here the CDR3 reads CASSYSNSPSTDTQYF.